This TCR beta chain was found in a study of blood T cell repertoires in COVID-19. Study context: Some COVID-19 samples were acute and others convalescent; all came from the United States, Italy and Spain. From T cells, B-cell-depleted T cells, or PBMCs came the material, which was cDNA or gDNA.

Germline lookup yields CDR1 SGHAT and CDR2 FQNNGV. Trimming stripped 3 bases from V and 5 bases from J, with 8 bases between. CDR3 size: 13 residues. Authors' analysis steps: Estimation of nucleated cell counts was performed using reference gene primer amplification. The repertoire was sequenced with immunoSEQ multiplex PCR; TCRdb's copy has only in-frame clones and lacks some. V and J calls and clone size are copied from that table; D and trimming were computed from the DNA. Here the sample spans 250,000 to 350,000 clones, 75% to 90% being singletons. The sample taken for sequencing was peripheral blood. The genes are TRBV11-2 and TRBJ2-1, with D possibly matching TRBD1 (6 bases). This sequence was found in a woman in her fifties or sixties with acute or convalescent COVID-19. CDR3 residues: CASSLDSHNEQFF. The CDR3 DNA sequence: TGTGCCAGCAGCTTGGACAGTCACAATGAGCAGTTCTTC. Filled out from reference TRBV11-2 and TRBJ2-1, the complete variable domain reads EAGVAQSPRYKIIEKRQSVAFWCNPISGHATLYWYQQILGQGPKLLIQFQNNGVVDDSQLPKDRFSAERLKGVDSTLKIQPAKLEDSAVYLCASSLDSHNEQFFGPGTRLTVL.